This record covers a single T cell receptor beta chain. These data belong to a study of blood T cell repertoires in COVID-19. For the study at large: The United States, Italy and Spain supplied acute and convalescent COVID-19 samples. From T cells, B-cell-depleted T cells, or PBMCs came the material, which was cDNA or gDNA.

The CDR3 runs 13 residues. The germline V gene has CDR1 WNHNN and CDR2 SYGVQD (reference sequence). V was pared by 6 bases and J by 6 bases, with 2 bases of the junction left unmatched. Libraries were prepared by immunoSEQ multiplex PCR; TCRdb keeps only in-frame clonotypes and omits some of them. The top ten clones hold 9.1% of a sample with fewer than 250,000 clones, 75% to 85% of them seen once. The study recruited people aged about 18 to 95 years across around 23 US areas. Participant-given clinical history determined each cohort assignment. The clonotype comes from a woman aged 50 to 60 with acute COVID-19. Sample: PBMCs or T cells enriched from blood (not recorded which). V gene TRBV10-1 combines with J gene TRBJ1-2; TRBD1 matches 12 bases. The CDR3 region has the DNA TGCGCCAGCAGGGGGGACAGGGGGCATGGCTACACCTTC. As protein: CASRGDRGHGYTF.